The present entry profiles one T cell receptor (beta chain) with its context. Only in-frame clones appear in the TCRdb table, and some are missing; sequencing was by immunoSEQ multiplex PCR. Of about 38,000 clones listed, roughly 80% are singletons. This record belongs to a study of OX40 agonist ivuxolimab in advanced cancers. The ends were cut back, 1 base at V and 4 bases at J, with 7 bases in the middle. CDR3 length: 12 residues. Germline loops: CDR1 SQVTM, CDR2 ANQGSEA. The TCR sequence derives from an adult with an advanced solid tumor such as melanoma, head and neck, liver or kidney cancer. This chain uses TRBV29-1 with TRBJ1-1, with D hard to call. The sample in question was CD4+ or CD8+ T cells sorted from blood, obtained in a trial of the OX40 agonist ivuxolimab. The chain's CDR3 is CSVEGGGTEAFF. The CDR3 DNA reads TGCAGCGTTGAAGGGGGTGGCACTGAAGCTTTCTTT.